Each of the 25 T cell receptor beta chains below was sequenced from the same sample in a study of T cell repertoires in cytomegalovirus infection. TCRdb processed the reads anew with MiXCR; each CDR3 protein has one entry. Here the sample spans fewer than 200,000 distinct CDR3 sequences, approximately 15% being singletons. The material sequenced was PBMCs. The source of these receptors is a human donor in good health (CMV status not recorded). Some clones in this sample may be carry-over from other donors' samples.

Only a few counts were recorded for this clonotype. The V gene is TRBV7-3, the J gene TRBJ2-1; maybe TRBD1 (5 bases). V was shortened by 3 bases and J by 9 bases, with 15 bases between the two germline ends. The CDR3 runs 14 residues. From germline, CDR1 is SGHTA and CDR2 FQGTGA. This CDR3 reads CASSFPQGIGEQFF. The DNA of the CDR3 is TGTGCCAGCAGCTTTCCTCAGGGCATAGGTGAGCAGTTCTTC.

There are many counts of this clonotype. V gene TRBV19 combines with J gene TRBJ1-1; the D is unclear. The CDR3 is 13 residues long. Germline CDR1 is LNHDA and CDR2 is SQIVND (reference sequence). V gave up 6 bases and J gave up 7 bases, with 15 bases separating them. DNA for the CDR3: TGTGCCAGTAGGAAACAGCTGGGGTTTGAAGCTTTCTTT. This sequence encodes CASRKQLGFEAFF.

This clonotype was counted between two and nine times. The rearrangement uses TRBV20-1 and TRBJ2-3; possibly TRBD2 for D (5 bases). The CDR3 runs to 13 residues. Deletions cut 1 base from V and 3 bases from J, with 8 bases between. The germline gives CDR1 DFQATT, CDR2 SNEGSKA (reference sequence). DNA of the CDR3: TGCAGTGCTAGAGGCTCGGGGACAGATACGCAGTATTTT. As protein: CSARGSGTDTQYF.

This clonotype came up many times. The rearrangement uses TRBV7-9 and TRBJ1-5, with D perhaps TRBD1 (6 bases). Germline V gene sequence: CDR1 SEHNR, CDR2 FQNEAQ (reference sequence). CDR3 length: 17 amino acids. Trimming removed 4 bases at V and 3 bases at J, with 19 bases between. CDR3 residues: CASSWEGGGAHNQPQHF. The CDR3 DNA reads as TGTGCCAGCAGCTGGGAGGGGGGGGGCGCCCACAATCAGCCCCAGCATTTT.

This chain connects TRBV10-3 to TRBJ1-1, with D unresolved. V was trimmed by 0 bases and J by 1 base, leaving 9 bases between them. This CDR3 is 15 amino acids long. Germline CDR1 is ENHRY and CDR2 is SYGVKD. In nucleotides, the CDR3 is TGTGCCATCAGTGAGTCGTCACAAAAGAACACTGAAGCTTTCTTT. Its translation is CAISESSQKNTEAFF.

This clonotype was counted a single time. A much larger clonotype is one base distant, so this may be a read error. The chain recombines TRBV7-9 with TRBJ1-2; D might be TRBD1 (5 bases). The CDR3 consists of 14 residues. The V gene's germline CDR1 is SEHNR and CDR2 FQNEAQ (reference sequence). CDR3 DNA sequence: TGTGCCAGAAGCTCAGGGTCACACCGGAATGGCTACACCTTC. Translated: CARSSGSHRNGYTF. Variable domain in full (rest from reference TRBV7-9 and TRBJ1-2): DTGVSQNPRHKITKRGQNVTFRCDPISEHNRLYWYRQTLGQGPEFLTYFQNEAQLEKSRLLSDRFSAERPKGSFSTLEIQRTEQGDSAMYLCARSSGSHRNGYTFGSGTRLTVV.

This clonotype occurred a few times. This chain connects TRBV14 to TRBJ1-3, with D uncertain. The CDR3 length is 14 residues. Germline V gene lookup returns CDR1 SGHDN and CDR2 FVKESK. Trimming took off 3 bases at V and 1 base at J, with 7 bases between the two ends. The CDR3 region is CASSQGASGNTIYF. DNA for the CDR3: TGTGCCAGCAGCCAGGGTGCATCTGGAAACACCATATATTTT. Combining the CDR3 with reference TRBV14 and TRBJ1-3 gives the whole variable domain EAGVTQFPSHSVIEKGQTVTLRCDPISGHDNLYWYRRVMGKEIKFLLHFVKESKQDESGMPNNRFLAERTGGTYSTLKVQPAELEDSGVYFCASSQGASGNTIYFGEGSWLTVV.

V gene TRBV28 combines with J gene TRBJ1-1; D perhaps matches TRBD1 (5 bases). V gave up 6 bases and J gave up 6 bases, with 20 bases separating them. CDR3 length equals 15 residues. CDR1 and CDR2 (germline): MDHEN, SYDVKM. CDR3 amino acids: CASRFPGPYISEAFF. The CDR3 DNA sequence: TGTGCCAGCAGGTTCCCGGGGCCATACATCTCTGAAGCTTTCTTT.

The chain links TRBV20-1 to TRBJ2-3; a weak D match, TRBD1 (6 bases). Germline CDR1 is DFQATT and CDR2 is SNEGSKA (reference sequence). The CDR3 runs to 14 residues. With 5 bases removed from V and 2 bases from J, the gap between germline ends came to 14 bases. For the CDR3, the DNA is TGCAGTGCTTACTCGACAGGATTCACAGATACGCAGTATTTT. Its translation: CSAYSTGFTDTQYF.

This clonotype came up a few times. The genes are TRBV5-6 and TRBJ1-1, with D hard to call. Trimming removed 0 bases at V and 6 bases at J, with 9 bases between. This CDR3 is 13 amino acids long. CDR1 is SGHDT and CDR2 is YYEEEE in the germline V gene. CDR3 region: CASSLASVAEAFF. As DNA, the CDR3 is TGTGCCAGCAGCTTGGCCTCAGTGGCTGAAGCTTTCTTT.

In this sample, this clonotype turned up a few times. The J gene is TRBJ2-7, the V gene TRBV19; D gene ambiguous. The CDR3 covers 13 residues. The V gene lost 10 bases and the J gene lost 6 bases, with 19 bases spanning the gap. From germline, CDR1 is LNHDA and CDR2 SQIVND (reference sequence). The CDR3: CATPLVGRVEQYF. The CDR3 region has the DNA TGTGCCACACCCCTAGTAGGCAGAGTCGAGCAGTACTTC.

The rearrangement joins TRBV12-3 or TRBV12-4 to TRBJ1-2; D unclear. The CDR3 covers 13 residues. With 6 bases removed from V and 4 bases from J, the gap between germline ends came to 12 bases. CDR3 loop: CASSPILIYGYTF. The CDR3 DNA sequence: TGTGCCAGCAGCCCAATCTTGATCTATGGCTACACCTTC.

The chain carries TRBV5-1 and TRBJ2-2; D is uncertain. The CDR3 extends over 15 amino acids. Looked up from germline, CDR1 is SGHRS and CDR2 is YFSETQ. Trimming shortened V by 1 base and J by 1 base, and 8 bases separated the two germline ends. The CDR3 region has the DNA TGCGCCAGCAGCTTGCTAGGTCAGAACACCGGGGAGCTGTTTTTT. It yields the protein CASSLLGQNTGELFF.

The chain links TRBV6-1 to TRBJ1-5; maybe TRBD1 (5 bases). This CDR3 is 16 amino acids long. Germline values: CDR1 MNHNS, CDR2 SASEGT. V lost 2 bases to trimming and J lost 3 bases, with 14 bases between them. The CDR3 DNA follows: TGTGCCAGCAGTGAATTCGGGGGGTCGGACAATCAGCCCCAGCATTTT. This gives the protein CASSEFGGSDNQPQHF.

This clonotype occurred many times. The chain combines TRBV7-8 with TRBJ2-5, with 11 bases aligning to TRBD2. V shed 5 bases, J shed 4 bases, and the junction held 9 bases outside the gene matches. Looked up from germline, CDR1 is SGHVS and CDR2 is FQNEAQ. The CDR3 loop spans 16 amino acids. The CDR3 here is CASSQLAGGRRETQYF. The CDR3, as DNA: TGTGCCAGCAGCCAGTTAGCGGGAGGGAGACGAGAGACCCAGTACTTC.

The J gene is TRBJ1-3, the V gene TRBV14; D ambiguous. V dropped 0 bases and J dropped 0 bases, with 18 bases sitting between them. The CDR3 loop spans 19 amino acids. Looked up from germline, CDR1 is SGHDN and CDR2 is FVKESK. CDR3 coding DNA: TGTGCCAGCAGCCAAGATGTTTCGGCAGGATACAGCTCTGGAAACACCATATATTTT. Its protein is CASSQDVSAGYSSGNTIYF.

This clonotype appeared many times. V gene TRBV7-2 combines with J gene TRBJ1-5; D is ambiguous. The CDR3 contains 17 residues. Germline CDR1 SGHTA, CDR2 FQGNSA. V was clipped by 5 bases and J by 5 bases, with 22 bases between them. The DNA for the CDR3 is TGTGCCAGCAGCGGGTACAGAGTTTGGGGAGAGTATCAGCCCCAGCATTTT. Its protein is CASSGYRVWGEYQPQHF. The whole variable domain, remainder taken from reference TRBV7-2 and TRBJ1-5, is GAGVSQSPSNKVTEKGKDVELRCDPISGHTALYWYRQSLGQGLEFLIYFQGNSAPDKSGLPSDRFSAERTGGSVSTLTIQRTQQEDSAVYLCASSGYRVWGEYQPQHFGDGTRLSIL.

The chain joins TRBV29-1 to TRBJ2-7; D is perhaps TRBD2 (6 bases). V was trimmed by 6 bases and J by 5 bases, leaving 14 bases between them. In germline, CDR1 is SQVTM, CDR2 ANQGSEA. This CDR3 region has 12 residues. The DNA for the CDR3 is TGCAGCGTCAAACGGGCGGGGAACGAGCAGTACTTC. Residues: CSVKRAGNEQYF.

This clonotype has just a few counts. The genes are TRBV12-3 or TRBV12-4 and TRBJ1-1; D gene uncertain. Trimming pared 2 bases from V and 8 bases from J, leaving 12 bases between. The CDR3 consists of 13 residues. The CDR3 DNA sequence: TGTGCCAGCAGTTTATTTAGTCCTGAAGAAGCTTTCTTT. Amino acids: CASSLFSPEEAFF.

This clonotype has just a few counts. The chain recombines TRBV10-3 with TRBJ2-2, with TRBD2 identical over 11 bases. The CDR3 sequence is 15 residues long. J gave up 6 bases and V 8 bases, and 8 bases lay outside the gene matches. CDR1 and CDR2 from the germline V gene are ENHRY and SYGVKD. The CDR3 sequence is CAIASGGSGPGELFF. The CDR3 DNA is TGTGCCATCGCTAGCGGGGGGTCCGGGCCCGGGGAGCTGTTTTTT.

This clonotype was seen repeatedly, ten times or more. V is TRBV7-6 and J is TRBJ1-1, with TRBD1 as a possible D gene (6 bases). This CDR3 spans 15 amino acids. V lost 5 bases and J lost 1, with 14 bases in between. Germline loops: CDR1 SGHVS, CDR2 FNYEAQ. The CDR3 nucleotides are TGTGCCAGCAGCCTCAGGGGTACGGAGAACACTGAAGCTTTCTTT. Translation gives CASSLRGTENTEAFF. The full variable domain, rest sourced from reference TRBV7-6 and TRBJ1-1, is GAGVSQSPRYKVTKRGQDVALRCDPISGHVSLYWYRQALGQGPEFLTYFNYEAQQDKSGLPNDRFSAERPEGSISTLTIQRTEQRDSAMYRCASSLRGTENTEAFFGQGTRLTVV.

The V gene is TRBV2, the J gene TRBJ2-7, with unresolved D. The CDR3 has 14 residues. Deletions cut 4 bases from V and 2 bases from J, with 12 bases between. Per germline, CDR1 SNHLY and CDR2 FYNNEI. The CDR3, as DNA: TGTGCCAGCAGTGGTTTAACAGAAGCCTACGAGCAGTACTTC. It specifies CASSGLTEAYEQYF.

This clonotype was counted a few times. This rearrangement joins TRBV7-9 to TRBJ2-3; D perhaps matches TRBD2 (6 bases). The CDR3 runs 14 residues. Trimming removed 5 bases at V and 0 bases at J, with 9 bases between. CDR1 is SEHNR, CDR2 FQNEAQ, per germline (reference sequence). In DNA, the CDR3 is TGTGCCAGCAGCACCGGGACTAGCACAGATACGCAGTATTTT. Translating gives CASSTGTSTDTQYF.

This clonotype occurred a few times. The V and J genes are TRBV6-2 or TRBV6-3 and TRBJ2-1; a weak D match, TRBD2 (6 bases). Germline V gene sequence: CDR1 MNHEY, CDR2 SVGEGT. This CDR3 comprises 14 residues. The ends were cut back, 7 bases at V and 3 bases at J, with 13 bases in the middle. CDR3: CASTPGLVYNEQFF. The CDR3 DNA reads TGTGCCAGCACCCCGGGACTCGTCTACAATGAGCAGTTCTTC.

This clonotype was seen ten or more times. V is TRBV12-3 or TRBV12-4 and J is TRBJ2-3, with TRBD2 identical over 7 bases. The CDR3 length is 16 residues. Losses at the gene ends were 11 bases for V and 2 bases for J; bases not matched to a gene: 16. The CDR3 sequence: CADSVGAGVYTDTQYF. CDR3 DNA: TGTGCCGACAGCGTGGGTGCGGGGGTGTACACAGATACGCAGTATTTT.